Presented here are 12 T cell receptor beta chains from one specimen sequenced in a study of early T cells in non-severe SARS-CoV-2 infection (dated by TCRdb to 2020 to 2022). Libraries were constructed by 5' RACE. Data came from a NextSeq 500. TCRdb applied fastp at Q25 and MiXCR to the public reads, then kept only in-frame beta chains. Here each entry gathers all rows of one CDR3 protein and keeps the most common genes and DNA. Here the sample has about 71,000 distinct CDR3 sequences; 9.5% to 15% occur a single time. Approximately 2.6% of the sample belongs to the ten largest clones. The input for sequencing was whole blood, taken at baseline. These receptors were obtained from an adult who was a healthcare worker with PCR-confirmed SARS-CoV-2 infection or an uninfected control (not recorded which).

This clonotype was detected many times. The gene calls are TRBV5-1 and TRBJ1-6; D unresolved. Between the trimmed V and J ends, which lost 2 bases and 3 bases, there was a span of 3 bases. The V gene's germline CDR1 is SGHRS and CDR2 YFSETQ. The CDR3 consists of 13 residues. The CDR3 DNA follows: TGCGCCAGCAGCTTTTACTATAATTCACCCCTCCACTTT. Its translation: CASSFYYNSPLHF.

The CDR3 DNA follows: TGTGCCAGCAGTTACCAGGGTATCAATCAGCCCCAGCATTTT. It yields the protein CASSYQGINQPQHF. The gene calls are TRBV6-5 and TRBJ1-5; D perhaps matches TRBD1 (5 bases). Deletions cut 2 bases from V and 3 bases from J, with 8 bases between. Germline-derived CDR1 and CDR2 are MNHEY and SVGAGI. This CDR3 is 14 amino acids long.

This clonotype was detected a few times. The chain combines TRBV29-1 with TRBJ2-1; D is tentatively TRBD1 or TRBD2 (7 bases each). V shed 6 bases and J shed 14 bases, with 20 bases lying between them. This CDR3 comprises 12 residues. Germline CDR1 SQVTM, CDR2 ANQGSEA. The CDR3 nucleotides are TGCAGCGTCCCTCGACAGGGAGGGTCGGAGTTCTTC. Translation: CSVPRQGGSEFF.

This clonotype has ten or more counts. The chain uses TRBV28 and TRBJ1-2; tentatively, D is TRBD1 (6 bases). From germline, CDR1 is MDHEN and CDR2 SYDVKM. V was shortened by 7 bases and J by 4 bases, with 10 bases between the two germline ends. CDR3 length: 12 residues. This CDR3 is CASNGQSYGYTF. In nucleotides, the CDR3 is TGTGCCAGCAACGGACAGTCCTATGGCTACACCTTC.

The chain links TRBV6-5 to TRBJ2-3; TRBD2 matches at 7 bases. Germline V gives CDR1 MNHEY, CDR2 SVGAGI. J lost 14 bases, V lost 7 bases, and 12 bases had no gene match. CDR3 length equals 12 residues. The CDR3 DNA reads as TGTGCCAGCACCCCGGCGAGCGGGGTGGCGTATTTT. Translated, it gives CASTPASGVAYF.

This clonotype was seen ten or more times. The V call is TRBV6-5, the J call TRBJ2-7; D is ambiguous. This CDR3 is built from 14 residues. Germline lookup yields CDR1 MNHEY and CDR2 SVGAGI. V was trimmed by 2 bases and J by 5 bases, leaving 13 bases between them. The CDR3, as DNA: TGTGCCAGCAGTTACGGAGCAGGTACCCACGAGCAGTACTTC. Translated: CASSYGAGTHEQYF.

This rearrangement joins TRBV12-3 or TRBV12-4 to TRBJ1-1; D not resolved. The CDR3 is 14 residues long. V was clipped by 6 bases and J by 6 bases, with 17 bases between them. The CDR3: CASRSTGGWAEAFF. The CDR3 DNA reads TGTGCCAGCAGGTCCACGGGAGGATGGGCTGAAGCTTTCTTT.

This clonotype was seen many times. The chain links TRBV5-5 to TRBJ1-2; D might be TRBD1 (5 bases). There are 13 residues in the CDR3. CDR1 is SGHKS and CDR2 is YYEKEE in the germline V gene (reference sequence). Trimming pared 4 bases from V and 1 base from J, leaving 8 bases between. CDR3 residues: CASSLTVNYGYTF. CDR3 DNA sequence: TGTGCCAGCAGCCTGACAGTTAACTATGGCTACACCTTC. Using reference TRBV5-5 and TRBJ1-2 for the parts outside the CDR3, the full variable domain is DAGVTQSPTHLIKTRGQQVTLRCSPISGHKSVSWYQQVLGQGPQFIFQYYEKEERGRGNFPDRFSARQFPNYSSELNVNALLLGDSALYLCASSLTVNYGYTFGSGTRLTVV.

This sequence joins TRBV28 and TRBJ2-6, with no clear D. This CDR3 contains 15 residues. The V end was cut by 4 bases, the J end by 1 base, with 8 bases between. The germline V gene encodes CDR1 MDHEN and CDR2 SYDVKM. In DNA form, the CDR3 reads TGTGCCAGCAGTTCGACACTTTCTGGGGCCAACGTCCTGACTTTC. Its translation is CASSSTLSGANVLTF.

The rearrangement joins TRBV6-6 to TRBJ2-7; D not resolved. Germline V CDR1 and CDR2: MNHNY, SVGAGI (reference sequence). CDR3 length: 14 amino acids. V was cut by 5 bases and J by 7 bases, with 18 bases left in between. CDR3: CASSQVVSRWEQYF. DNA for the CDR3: TGTGCCAGCAGTCAAGTGGTCTCTAGGTGGGAGCAGTACTTC.

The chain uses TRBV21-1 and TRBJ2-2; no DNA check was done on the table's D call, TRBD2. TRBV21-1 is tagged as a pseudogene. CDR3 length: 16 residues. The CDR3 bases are TGTGCCAGTAGGAGGGCGCGGCCCGGGGGAACCGGGGAGCTGTTTTTT. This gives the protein CASRRARPGGTGELFF.

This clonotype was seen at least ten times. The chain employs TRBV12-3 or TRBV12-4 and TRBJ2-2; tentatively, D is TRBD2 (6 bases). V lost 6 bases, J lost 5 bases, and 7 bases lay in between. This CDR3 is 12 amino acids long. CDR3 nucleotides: TGTGCCAGCAGAGGAGGGACCGGGGAGCTGTTTTTT. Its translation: CASRGGTGELFF.